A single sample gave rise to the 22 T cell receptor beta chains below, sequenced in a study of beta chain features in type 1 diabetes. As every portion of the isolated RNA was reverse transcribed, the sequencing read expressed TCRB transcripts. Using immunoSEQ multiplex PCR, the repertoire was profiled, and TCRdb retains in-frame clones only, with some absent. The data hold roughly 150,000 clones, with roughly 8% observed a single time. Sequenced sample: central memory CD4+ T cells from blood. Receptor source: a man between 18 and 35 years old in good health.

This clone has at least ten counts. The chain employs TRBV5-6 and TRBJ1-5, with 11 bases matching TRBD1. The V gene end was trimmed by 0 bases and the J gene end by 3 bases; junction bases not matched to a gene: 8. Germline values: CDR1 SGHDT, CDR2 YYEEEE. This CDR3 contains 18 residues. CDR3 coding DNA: TGTGCCAGCAGCTTGGAAGCCGGGACAGGGGGAATCAATCAGCCCCAGCATTTT. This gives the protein CASSLEAGTGGINQPQHF.

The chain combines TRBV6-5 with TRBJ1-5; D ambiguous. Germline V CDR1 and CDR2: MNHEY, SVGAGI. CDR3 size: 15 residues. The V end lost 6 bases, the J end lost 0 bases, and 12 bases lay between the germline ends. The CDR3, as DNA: TGTGCCAGCAGCCCCGACACCTTTAGCAATCAGCCCCAGCATTTT. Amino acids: CASSPDTFSNQPQHF.

The CDR3 nucleotides are TGTGCCAGCAGTGTCGAGGTTTTCGGCTACACCTTC. This codes for CASSVEVFGYTF. The genes are TRBV28 and TRBJ1-2; D gene unclear. This CDR3 region has 12 residues. Trimming left V 5 bases short and J 8 bases short, with 12 bases between. Germline lookup yields CDR1 MDHEN and CDR2 SYDVKM.

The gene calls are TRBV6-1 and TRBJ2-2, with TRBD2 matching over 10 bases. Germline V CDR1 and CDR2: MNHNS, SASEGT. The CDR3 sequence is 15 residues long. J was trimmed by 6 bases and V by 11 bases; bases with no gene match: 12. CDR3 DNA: TGTGCCTCTCGAAGCGGCCTAGCGGGAGCCGGGGAGCTGTTTTTT. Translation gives CASRSGLAGAGELFF.

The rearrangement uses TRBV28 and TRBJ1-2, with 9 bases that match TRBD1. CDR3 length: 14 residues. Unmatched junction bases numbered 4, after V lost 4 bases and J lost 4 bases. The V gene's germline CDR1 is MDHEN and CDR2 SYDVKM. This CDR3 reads CASSWDRVLYGYTF. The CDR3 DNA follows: TGTGCCAGCAGTTGGGACAGGGTCCTCTATGGCTACACCTTC.

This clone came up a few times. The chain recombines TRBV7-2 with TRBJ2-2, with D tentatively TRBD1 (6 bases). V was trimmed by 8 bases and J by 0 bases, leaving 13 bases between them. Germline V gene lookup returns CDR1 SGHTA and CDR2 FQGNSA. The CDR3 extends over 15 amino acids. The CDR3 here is CASRIGGANTGELFF. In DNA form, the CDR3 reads TGTGCCAGCCGTATTGGGGGCGCGAACACCGGGGAGCTGTTTTTT.

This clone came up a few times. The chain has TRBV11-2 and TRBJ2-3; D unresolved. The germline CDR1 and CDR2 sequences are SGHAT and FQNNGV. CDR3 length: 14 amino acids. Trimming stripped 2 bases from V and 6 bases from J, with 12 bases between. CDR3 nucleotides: TGTGCCAGCAGCTTAAGTCCGGAGATGGATACGCAGTATTTT. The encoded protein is CASSLSPEMDTQYF. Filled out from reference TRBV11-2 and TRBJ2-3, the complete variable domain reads EAGVAQSPRYKIIEKRQSVAFWCNPISGHATLYWYQQILGQGPKLLIQFQNNGVVDDSQLPKDRFSAERLKGVDSTLKIQPAKLEDSAVYLCASSLSPEMDTQYFGPGTRLTVL.

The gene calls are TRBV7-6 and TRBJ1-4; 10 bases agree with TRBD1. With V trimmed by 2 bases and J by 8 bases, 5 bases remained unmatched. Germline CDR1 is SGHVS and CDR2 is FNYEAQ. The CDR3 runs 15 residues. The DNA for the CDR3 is TGTGCCAGCAGCTTAAGACAGGGGGCGAGGGAAAAACTGTTTTTT. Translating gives CASSLRQGAREKLFF.

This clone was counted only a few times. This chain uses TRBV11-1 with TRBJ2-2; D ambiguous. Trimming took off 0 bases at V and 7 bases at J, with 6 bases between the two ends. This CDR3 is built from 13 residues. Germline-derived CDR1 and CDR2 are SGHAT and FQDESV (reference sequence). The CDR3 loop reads CASSLARLGELFF. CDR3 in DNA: TGTGCCAGCAGCTTAGCGCGGCTCGGGGAGCTGTTTTTT. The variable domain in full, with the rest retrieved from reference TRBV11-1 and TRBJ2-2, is EAEVAQSPRYKITEKSQAVAFWCDPISGHATLYWYRQILGQGPELLVQFQDESVVDDSQLPKDRFSAERLKGVDSTLKIQPAELGDSAMYLCASSLARLGELFFGEGSRLTVL.

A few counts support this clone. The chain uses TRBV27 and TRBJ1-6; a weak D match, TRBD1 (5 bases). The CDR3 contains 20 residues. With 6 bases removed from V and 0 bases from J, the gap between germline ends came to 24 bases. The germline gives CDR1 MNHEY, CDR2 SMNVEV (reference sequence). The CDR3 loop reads CASRRHLQGEGSSYNSPLHF. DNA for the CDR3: TGTGCCAGCAGGCGCCATCTACAAGGGGAGGGAAGCTCCTATAATTCACCCCTCCACTTT.

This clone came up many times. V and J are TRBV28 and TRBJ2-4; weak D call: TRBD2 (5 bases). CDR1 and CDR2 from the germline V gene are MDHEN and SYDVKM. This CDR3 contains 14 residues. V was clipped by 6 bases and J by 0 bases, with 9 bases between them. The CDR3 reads CASRGGQAKNIQYF. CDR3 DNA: TGTGCCAGCAGAGGCGGGCAAGCCAAAAACATTCAGTACTTC.

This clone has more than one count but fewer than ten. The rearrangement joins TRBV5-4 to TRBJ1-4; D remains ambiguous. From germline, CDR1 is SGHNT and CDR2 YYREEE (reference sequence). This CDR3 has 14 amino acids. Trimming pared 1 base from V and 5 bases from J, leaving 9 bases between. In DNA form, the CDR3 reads TGTGCCAGCAGCTTGTGGGGAGCAAATGAAAAACTGTTTTTT. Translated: CASSLWGANEKLFF.

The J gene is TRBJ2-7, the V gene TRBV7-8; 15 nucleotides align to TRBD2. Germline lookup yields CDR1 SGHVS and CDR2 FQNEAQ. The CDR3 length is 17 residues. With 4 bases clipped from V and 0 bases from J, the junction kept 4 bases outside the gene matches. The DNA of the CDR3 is TGTGCCAGCAGCTCCGGGACTAGCGGGAGGTACTCCTACGAGCAGTACTTC. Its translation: CASSSGTSGRYSYEQYF.

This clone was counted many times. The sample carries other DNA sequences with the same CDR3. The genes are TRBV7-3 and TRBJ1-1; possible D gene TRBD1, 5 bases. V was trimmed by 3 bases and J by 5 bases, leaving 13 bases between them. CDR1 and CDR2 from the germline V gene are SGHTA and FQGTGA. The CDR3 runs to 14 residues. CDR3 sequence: CASSLAGVGTEAFF. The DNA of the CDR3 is TGTGCCAGCAGCTTGGCGGGGGTAGGGACTGAAGCTTTCTTT.

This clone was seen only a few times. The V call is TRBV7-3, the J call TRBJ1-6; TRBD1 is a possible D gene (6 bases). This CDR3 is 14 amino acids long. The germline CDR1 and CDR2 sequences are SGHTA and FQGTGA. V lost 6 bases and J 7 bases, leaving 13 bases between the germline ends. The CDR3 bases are TGTGCCAGCAGTTCCTCGGGACAAAATTCACCCCTCCACTTT. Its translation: CASSSSGQNSPLHF.

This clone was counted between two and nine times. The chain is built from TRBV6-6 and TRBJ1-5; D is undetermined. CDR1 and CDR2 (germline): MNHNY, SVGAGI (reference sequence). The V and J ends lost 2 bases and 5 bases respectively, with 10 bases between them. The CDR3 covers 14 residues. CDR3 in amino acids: CASSYMVEDQPQHF. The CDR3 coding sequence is TGTGCCAGCAGTTACATGGTCGAGGATCAGCCCCAGCATTTT.

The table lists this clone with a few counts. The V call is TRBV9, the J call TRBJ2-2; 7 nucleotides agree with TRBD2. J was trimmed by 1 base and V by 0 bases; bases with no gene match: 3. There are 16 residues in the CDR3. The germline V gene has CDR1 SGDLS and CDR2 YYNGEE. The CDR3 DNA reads TGTGCCAGCAGCGTAGCCCCGGGAGGGAACACCGGGGAGCTGTTTTTT. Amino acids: CASSVAPGGNTGELFF.

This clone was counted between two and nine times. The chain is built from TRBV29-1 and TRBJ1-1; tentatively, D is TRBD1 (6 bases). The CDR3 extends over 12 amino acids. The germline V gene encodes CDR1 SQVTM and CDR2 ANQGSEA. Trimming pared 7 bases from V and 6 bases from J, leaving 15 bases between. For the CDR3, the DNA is TGCAGCGCTACCGAGGGGGATGCTGAAGCTTTCTTT. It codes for CSATEGDAEAFF.

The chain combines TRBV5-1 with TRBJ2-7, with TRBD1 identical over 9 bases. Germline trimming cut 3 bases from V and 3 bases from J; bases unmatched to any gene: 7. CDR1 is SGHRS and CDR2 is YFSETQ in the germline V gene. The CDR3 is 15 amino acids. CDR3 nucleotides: TGCGCCAGCAGCTACACAGGGGGCGCTGGCTACGAGCAGTACTTC. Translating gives CASSYTGGAGYEQYF.

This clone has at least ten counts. The CDR3 DNA reads TGTGCCAGTAGTACCGTTGACAGGTTCTATGGCTACACCTTC. Its protein is CASSTVDRFYGYTF. This rearrangement joins TRBV19 to TRBJ1-2; D possibly corresponds to TRBD1 (6 bases). The CDR3 has 14 amino acids. V gave up 4 bases and J gave up 4 bases, with 13 bases separating them. Germline V gene sequence: CDR1 LNHDA, CDR2 SQIVND (reference sequence).

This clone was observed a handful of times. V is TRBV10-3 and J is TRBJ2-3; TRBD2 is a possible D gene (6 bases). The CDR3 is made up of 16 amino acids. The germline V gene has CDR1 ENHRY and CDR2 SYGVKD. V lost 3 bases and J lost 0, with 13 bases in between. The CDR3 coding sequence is TGTGCCATCAGTGACCGGGCGGGGACCAGCACAGATACGCAGTATTTT. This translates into CAISDRAGTSTDTQYF.

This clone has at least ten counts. The CDR3 DNA follows: TGTGCCTGGAGTAGCCGATATACGCAGTATTTT. This gives the protein CAWSSRYTQYF. The chain uses TRBV30 and TRBJ2-3; no firm D call. The ends were cut back, 2 bases at V and 7 bases at J, with 7 bases in the middle. CDR1 is GTSNPN and CDR2 is SVGIG in the germline V gene (reference sequence). CDR3 length: 11 amino acids. Full variable domain (outside the CDR3, taken from reference TRBV30 and TRBJ2-3): SQTIHQWPATLVQPVGSPLSLECTVEGTSNPNLYWYRQAAGRGLQLLFYSVGIGQISSEVPQNLSASRPQDRQFILSSKKLLLSDSGFYLCAWSSRYTQYFGPGTRLTVL.